Sequencing of this T cell receptor beta chain was carried out in a study of PD-1 blockade in classical Hodgkin lymphoma. The time point: newly diagnosed, previously untreated cHL patient sample. Researchers report purifying CD4+ T cells from thawed PBMCs by magnetic negative selection. Comparator PBMCs were from newly diagnosed, untreated classical Hodgkin lymphoma. Comments on this clone: Its cognate antigen is unknown.

TCRdb keeps only in-frame clones here, not all; method: immunoSEQ multiplex PCR. The data contain about 35,000 clones, roughly 91% of them seen just once; the ten biggest clones take up less than 0.25%. The study's findings and limits: Before treatment, TCR diversity in newly diagnosed patients was reportedly lower than in healthy donors. Reasons behind the repertoire differences stay unclear, perhaps disease activity or earlier therapy.

CDR1 and CDR2 from the germline V gene are SNHLY and FYNNEI. This CDR3 has 16 amino acids. The V gene lost 4 bases and the J gene lost 0 bases, with 10 bases spanning the gap. This chain uses TRBV2 with TRBJ2-6; weak D call: TRBD1 (6 bases). The clonotype was recovered from a human donor with classical Hodgkin lymphoma. The sample was CD4+ T cells from blood. CDR3 residues: CASSADRPSGANVLTF. The CDR3 DNA reads TGTGCCAGCAGTGCCGACAGGCCCTCTGGGGCCAACGTCCTGACTTTC. Looking up the rest from reference TRBV2 and TRBJ2-6 gives the full variable domain: EPEVTQTPSHQVTQMGQEVILRCVPISNHLYFYWYRQILGQKVEFLVSFYNNEISEKSEIFDDQFSVERPDGSNFTLKIRSTKLEDSAMYFCASSADRPSGANVLTFGAGSRLTVL.